The 12 T cell receptor beta chains reported below all come from one sample, sequenced in a study of cytomegalovirus exposure and HLA in healthy donors. Amplification used 60 Vbeta primers and 13 Jbeta primers. Profiling relied on immunoSEQ multiplex PCR, and the TCRdb table lists in-frame clones only, not all of them. The profile shows more than 120,000 clones, roughly 80% of them singletons. Specimen: PBMCs. The receptors shown here come from a woman aged 25 to 45 in good health and CMV-seronegative.

The CDR3 DNA reads TGTGCTAGTGCCCCCCGTGGGCTAGCGGGGATAAGCTCCTACAATGAGCAGTTCTTC. Protein sequence: CASAPRGLAGISSYNEQFF. This sequence joins TRBV12-5 and TRBJ2-1; 9 nucleotides match TRBD2. This CDR3 has 19 amino acids. Germline values: CDR1 LGHNT, CDR2 FRNRAP. Unmatched junction bases numbered 16, after V lost 7 bases and J lost 0 bases.

This clone was recorded only once. The chain carries TRBV28 and TRBJ1-2; D ambiguous. Trimming took off 6 bases at V and 2 bases at J, with 10 bases between the two ends. Per germline, CDR1 MDHEN and CDR2 SYDVKM. The CDR3 consists of 13 residues. CDR3 DNA sequence: TGTGCCAGCAGCAACTCCGGGAACTATGGCTACACCTTC. It encodes CASSNSGNYGYTF.

The gene calls are TRBV5-4 and TRBJ2-3; 7 bases line up with TRBD1. In germline, CDR1 is SGHNT, CDR2 YYREEE (reference sequence). CDR3 size: 15 residues. V gave up 0 bases and J gave up 4 bases; unmatched junction bases: 5. Here the CDR3 DNA reads TGTGCCAGCAGCTTGGGACAGGGCCCCGCAGATACGCAGTATTTT. As protein: CASSLGQGPADTQYF.

The CDR3 loop reads CASSATNRYGYTF. DNA for the CDR3: TGTGCCAGCAGCGCTACTAACCGATATGGCTACACCTTC. The chain recombines TRBV4-2 with TRBJ1-2, with D hard to call. Germline CDR1 LGHNA, CDR2 YNFKEQ. This CDR3 region has 13 residues. Trimming cost V 5 bases and J 5 bases, with 12 bases left between them.

The V gene is TRBV5-1, the J gene TRBJ2-7, with D perhaps matching TRBD1 (6 bases). The germline CDR1 and CDR2 sequences are SGHRS and YFSETQ. V was cut by 4 bases and J by 3 bases, with 11 bases left in between. The CDR3 consists of 13 residues. In nucleotides, the CDR3 is TGCGCCAGCAGCCTCGAGGACAGCTACGAGCAGTACTTC. Its protein is CASSLEDSYEQYF. Based on the CDR3 plus reference TRBV5-1 and TRBJ2-7, the full variable domain is KAGVTQTPRYLIKTRGQQVTLSCSPISGHRSVSWYQQTPGQGLQFLFEYFSETQRNKGNFPGRFSGRQFSNSRSEMNVSTLELGDSALYLCASSLEDSYEQYFGPGTRLTVT.

The chain recombines TRBV5-1 with TRBJ2-3; 8 nucleotides match TRBD2. The CDR3 has 14 amino acids. Germline V gene lookup returns CDR1 SGHRS and CDR2 YFSETQ. The ends lost 0 bases at V and 6 bases at J; junction bases unmatched: 3. The CDR3 spells CASSLGLAIDTQYF. CDR3 DNA: TGCGCCAGCAGCTTGGGACTAGCGATTGATACGCAGTATTTT.

The chain joins TRBV15 to TRBJ2-5, with TRBD2 matching 8 bases. Germline V gene data show CDR1 as LNHNV and CDR2 as YYDKDF (reference sequence). The V and J ends lost 1 base and 2 bases, in that order; junction bases with no gene match: 9. The CDR3 sequence is 17 residues long. CDR3 in amino acids: CATSRVGAGGGQETQYF. CDR3 coding DNA: TGTGCCACCAGCAGAGTAGGGGCGGGGGGAGGACAAGAGACCCAGTACTTC.

Details on this clone: A read error may account for a junction end that differs from germline. The chain has TRBV7-9 and TRBJ2-1; D not certain. CDR1 and CDR2 from the germline V gene are SEHNR and FQNEAQ (reference sequence). The CDR3 has 18 amino acids. The CDR3 loop reads CSSSAYPSTESSYNEQFF. CDR3 DNA: TGTTCCAGCAGCGCTTACCCGTCAACAGAGAGCTCCTACAATGAGCAGTTCTTC.

In its sample, this clone was seen a few times. The rearrangement links TRBV30 to TRBJ2-2; maybe TRBD1 (5 bases). The CDR3 has 14 amino acids. Germline V gives CDR1 GTSNPN, CDR2 SVGIG (reference sequence). Trimming left V 8 bases short and J 7 bases short, with 20 bases between. In DNA form, the CDR3 reads TGTGCCGGAATGGAAGGGGATTACGGCGGGGAGCTGTTTTTT. This translates into CAGMEGDYGGELFF.

This clone has a single count. Mismatch with germline at one junction end may stem from a read error. The chain couples TRBV7-9 to TRBJ2-7, with 9 bases fitting TRBD1. The CDR3 runs to 15 residues. CDR1 and CDR2 (germline): SEHNR, FQNEAQ (reference sequence). CDR3 residues: CSSRAGDRAAYEQYF. CDR3 DNA: TGTTCCAGCAGAGCAGGGGACAGGGCTGCCTACGAGCAGTACTTC.

Remarks on this clone: The junction shows a germline mismatch at one end, possibly a read error. V usage is TRBV5-4 and J usage is TRBJ1-1; possibly TRBD1 for D (6 bases). Germline CDR1 and CDR2: SGHNT and YYREEE (reference sequence). The CDR3 consists of 15 residues. The CDR3 DNA reads as TGTGCCAGCAGCCCCTCCCAGGGGTTGAATACTGAAGCTTTCTTT. It specifies CASSPSQGLNTEAFF.

The chain has TRBV6-6 and TRBJ2-3, with 10 bases that match TRBD1. The J segment lost 7 bases and the V segment lost 0 bases, leaving 4 bases of the junction unmatched. Germline CDR1 and CDR2: MNHNY and SVGAGI (reference sequence). CDR3 size: 15 residues. CDR3 sequence: CASSYSTGGSNTQYF. CDR3 nucleotides: TGTGCCAGCAGTTACTCGACAGGGGGCTCGAATACGCAGTATTTT.